The text below deals with one T cell receptor (beta chain). Its antigen remains unknown. The CDR3 is made up of 15 amino acids. Per the germline V gene, CDR1 is MNHNS and CDR2 is SASEGT. Between the trimmed V and J ends, which lost 11 bases and 3 bases, there was a span of 23 bases. A universal primer site arose from template switching, and cDNA bore unique molecular identifiers. One entry per CDR3 protein, called by TCRdb with MiXCR from the 5' RACE reads. This table has about 700,000 distinct CDR3 sequences, under 9% appearing once. This sample is drawn from a study of identical twins. Regarding the study as a whole: For monozygotic twins, models underestimated out-of-frame TCR alpha sharing. Researchers reported excess low generation probability among twin-shared out-of-frame alpha sequences. Invariant MAIT and iNKT cells may have partly biased zero-insertion analyses.

The sample was also linked to a second study, of yellow fever vaccine responses in identical twins.

Sequencing input: PBMCs. The V and J genes are TRBV6-1 and TRBJ2-7, with D uncertain. The receptor comes from a woman between 18 and 30 years old in good health. The CDR3 coding sequence is TGTGCCGCTTTACCAGAAAGAGGAAGGGTCTACGAGCAGTACTTC. It codes for CAALPERGRVYEQYF.